A single T cell receptor (beta chain) is shown here with its context. As yet, its antigen is unknown. Trimming left V 6 bases short and J 2 bases short, with 10 bases between. Germline V gene lookup returns CDR1 KGHSH and CDR2 LQKENI. The CDR3 is made up of 13 amino acids. The data derive from a study of T-cell memory formation after mild COVID-19. Study outcomes and limitations: Pre-infection memory carried some responding clones, suggesting that cross-reactive memory joined.

TCRdb analysed the 5' RACE reads with MiXCR anew, one entry per CDR3 protein. The data hold more than 350,000 distinct CDR3 sequences, with about 15% observed a single time. Sequenced input: PBMCs or a T cell subset sorted from them (not recorded which). The TCR comes from a man between 18 and 35 years old who had mild COVID-19 (a few samples of this study predate the infection). Cell type and time point are not known. V and J are TRBV18 and TRBJ1-2; possibly TRBD1 for D (5 bases). The CDR3 sequence: CASSARDNYGYTF. CDR3 bases: TGTGCCAGCTCCGCCCGGGACAACTATGGCTACACCTTC.